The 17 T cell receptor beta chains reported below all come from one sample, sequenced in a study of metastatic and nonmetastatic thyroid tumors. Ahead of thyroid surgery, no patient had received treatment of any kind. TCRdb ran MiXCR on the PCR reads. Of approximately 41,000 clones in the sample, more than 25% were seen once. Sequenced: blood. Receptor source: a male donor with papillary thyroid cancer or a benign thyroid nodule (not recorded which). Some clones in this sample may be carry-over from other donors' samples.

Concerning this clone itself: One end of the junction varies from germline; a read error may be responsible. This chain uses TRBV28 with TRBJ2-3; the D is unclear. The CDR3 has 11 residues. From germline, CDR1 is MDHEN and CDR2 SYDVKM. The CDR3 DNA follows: TGTGCCAGCAGTCCCGCAGATCCGCAGTATTTT. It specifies CASSPADPQYF.

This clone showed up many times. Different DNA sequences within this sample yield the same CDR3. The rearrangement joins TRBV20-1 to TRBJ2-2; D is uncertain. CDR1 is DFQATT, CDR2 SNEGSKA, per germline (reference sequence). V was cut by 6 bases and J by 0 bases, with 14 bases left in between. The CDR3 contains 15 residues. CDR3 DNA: TGCAGTGCCCCACGGGTGGGGTCGAACACCGGGGAGCTGTTTTTT. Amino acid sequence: CSAPRVGSNTGELFF.

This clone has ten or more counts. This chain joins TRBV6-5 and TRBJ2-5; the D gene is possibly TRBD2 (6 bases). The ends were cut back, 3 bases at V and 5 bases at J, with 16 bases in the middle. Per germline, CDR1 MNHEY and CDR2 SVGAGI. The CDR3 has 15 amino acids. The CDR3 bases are TGTGCCAGCAGTTATGCTGGGGGGATTGGGGAGACCCAGTACTTC. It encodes CASSYAGGIGETQYF.

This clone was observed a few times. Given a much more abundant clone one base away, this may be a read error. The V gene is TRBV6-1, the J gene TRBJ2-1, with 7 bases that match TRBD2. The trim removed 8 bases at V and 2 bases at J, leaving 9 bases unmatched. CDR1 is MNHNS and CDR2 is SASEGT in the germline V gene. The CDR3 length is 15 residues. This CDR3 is CASGRGCLAYNEQFF. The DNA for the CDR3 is TGTGCCAGCGGGCGGGGGTGCCTTGCCTACAATGAGCAGTTCTTC.

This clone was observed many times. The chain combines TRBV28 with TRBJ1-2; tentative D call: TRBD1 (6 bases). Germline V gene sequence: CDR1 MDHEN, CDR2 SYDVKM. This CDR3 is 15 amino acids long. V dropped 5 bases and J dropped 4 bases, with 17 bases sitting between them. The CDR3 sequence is CASSKAGGSSYGYTF. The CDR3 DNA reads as TGTGCCAGCAGTAAAGCCGGGGGCAGCAGCTATGGCTACACCTTC.

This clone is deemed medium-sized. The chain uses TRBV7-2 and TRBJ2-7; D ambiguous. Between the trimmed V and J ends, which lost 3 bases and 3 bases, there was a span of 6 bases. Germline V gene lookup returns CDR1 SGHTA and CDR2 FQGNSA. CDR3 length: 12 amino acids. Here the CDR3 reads CASSLTYYEQYF. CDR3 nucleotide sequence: TGTGCCAGCAGCTTGACTTACTACGAGCAGTACTTC.

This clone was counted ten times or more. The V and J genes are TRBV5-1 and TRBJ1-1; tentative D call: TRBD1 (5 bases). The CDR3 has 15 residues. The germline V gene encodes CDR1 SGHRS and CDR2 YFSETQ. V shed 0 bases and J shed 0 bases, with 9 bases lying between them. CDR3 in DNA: TGCGCCAGCAGCTTGGCCACAGGTATGAACACTGAAGCTTTCTTT. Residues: CASSLATGMNTEAFF.

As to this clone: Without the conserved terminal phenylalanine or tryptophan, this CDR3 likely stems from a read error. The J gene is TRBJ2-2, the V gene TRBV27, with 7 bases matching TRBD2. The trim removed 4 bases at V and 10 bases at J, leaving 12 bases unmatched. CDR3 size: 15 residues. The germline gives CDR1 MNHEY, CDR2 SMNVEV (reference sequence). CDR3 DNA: TGTGCCAGCAGTTCCGGGACTGCGGGGGTCGTGGAGCTGTTTTTA. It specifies CASSSGTAGVVELFL.

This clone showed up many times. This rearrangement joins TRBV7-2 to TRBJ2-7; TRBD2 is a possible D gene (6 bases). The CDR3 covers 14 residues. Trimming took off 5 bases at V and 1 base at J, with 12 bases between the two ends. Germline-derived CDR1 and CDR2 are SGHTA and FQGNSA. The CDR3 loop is CASSLGGQSYEQYF. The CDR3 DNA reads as TGTGCCAGCAGCCTGGGAGGCCAGTCCTACGAGCAGTACTTC.

The CDR3: CASRRCGTGFNQPQHF. The CDR3 DNA is TGTGCCAGCAGGAGATGCGGGACAGGGTTCAATCAGCCCCAGCATTTT. This chain links TRBV2 with TRBJ1-5; 9 nucleotides match TRBD1. CDR3 length: 16 amino acids. Trimming removed 6 bases from V and 3 bases from J; junction bases left unmatched: 9. In germline, CDR1 is SNHLY, CDR2 FYNNEI.

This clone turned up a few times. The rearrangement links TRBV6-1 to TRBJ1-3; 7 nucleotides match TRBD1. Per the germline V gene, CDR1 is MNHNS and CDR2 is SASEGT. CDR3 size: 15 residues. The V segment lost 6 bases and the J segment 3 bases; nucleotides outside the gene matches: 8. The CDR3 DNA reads TGTGCCAGCAGACCGGGACAGTCGGTTGGAAACACCATATATTTT. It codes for CASRPGQSVGNTIYF.

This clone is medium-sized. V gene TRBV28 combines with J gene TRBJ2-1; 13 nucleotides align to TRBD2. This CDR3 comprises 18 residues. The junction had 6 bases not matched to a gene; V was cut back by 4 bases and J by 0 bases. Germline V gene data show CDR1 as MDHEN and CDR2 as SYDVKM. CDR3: CASSSLTSGGPSYNEQFF. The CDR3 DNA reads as TGTGCCAGCAGTTCCTTGACTAGCGGGGGGCCCTCCTACAATGAGCAGTTCTTC.

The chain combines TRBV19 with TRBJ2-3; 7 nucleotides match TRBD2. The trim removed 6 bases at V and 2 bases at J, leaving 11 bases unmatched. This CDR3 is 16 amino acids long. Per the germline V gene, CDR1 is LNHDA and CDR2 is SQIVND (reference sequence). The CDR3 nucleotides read TGTGCCAGTAGGACCGGGACTACCTACCTCACAGATACGCAGTATTTT. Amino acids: CASRTGTTYLTDTQYF.

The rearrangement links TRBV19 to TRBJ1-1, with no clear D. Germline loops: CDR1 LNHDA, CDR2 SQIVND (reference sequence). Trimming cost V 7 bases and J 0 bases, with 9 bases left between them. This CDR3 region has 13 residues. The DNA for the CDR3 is TGTGCCAGTATGGGCCCCTTGAACACTGAAGCTTTCTTT. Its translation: CASMGPLNTEAFF. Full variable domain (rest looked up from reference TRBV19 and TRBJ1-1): DGGITQSPKYLFRKEGQNVTLSCEQNLNHDAMYWYRQDPGQGLRLIYYSQIVNDFQKGDIAEGYSVSREKKESFPLTVTSAQKNPTAFYLCASMGPLNTEAFFGQGTRLTVV.

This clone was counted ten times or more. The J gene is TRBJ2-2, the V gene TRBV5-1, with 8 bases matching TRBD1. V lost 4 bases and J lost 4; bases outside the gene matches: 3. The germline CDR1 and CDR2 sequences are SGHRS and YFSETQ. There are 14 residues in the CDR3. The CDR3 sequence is CASSAGTGTGELFF. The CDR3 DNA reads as TGCGCCAGCAGCGCCGGGACAGGCACCGGGGAGCTGTTTTTT.

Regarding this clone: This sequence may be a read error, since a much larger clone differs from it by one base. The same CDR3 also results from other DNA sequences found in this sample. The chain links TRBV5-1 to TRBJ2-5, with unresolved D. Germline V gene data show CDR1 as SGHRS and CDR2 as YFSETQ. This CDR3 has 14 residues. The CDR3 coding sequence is TGTGCCAGCAGCCCTGAGCGTTACCAAGAGACCCAGTACTTC. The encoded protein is CASSPERYQETQYF.

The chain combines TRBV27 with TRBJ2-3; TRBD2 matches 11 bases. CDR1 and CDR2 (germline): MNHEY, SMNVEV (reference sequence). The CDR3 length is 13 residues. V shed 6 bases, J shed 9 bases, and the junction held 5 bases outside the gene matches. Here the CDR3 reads CASRELAGDTQYF. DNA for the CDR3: TGTGCCAGCAGAGAACTAGCGGGAGACACGCAGTATTTT.